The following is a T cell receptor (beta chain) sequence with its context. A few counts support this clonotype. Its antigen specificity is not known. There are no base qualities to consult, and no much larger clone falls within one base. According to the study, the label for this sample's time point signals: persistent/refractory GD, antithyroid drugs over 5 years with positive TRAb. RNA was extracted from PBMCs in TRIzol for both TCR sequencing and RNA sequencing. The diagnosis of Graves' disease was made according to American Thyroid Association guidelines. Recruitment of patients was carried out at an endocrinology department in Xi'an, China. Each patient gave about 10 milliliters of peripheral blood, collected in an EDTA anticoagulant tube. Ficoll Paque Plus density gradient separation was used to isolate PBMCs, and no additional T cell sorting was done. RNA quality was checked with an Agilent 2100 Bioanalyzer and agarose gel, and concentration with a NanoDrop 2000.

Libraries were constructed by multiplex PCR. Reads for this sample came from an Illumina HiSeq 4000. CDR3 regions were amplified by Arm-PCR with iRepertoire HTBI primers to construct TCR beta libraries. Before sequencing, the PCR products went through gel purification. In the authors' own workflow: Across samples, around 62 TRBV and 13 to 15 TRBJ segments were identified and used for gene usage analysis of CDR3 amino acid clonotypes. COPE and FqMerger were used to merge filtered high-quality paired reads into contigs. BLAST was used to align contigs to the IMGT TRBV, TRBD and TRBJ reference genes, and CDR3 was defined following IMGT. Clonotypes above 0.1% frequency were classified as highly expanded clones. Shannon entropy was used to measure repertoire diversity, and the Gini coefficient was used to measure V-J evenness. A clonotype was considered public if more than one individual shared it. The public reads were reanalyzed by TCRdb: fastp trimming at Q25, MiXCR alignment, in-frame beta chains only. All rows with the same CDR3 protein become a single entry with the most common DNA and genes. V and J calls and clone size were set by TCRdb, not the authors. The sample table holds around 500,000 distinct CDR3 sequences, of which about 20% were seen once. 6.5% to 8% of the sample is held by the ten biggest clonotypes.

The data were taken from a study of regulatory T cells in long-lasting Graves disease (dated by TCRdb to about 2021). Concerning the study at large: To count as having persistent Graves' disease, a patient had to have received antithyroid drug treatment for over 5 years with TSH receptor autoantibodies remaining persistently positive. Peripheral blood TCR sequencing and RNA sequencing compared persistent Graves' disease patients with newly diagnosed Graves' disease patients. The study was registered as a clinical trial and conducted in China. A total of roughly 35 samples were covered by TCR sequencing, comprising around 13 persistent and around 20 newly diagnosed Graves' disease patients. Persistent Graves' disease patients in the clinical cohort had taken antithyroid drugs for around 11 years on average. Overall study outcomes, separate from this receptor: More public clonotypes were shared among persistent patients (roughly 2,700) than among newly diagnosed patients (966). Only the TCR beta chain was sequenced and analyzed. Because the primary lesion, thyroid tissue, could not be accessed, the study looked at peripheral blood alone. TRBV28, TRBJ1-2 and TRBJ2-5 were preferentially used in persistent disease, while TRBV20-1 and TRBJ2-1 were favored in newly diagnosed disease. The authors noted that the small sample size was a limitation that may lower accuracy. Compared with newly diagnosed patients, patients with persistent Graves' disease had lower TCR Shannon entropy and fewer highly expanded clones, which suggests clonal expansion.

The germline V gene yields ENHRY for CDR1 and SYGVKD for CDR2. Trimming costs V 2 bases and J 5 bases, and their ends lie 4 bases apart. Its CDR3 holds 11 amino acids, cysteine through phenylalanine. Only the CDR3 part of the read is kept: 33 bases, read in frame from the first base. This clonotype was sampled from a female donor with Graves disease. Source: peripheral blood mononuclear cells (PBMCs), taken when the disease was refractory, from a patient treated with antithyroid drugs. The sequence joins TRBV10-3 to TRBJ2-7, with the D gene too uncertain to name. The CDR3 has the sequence CAISETHEQYF. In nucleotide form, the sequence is TGTGCCATCAGTGAGACCCACGAGCAGTACTTC.